This is a list of T cell receptor beta chains from one sample in a study of OX40 agonist ivuxolimab in advanced cancers. Assay: immunoSEQ multiplex PCR; the TCRdb copy retains only in-frame clones and omits some. The table includes about 86,000 clones, around nine tenths detected once. The sequences come from CD4+ or CD8+ T cells sorted from blood, collected in a trial of the OX40 agonist ivuxolimab. The receptor set was obtained from an adult with an advanced solid tumor such as melanoma, head and neck, liver or kidney cancer. Both conserved end residues are part of each CDR3. The D gene is left open where the match is weak. Expanded clones get a size class; other rows say once, few or many, or leave the size out.

abundance: -
j_gene: TRBJ1-1
v_gene: TRBV18
d_gene: -
CDR3nt: TGTGCCAGCTCACCACGCCAGGCGAACACTGAAGCTTTCTTT
CDR3aa: CASSPRQANTEAFF

abundance: -
j_gene: TRBJ2-7
v_gene: TRBV27
d_gene: TRBD2
CDR3nt: TGTGCCAGCAGTTTAAAGGTAGCGGGACCCTACGAGCAGTACTTC
CDR3aa: CASSLKVAGPYEQYF

abundance: once
j_gene: TRBJ1-1
v_gene: TRBV9
d_gene: -
CDR3nt: TGTGCCAGCAGCGTAGAAGGGGGCACTGAAGCTTTCTTT
CDR3aa: CASSVEGGTEAFF

abundance: -
j_gene: TRBJ2-1
v_gene: TRBV4-2
d_gene: -
CDR3nt: TGTGCCAGCAGCCGACCTGAACCCACAGGGAATGAGCAGTTCTTC
CDR3aa: CASSRPEPTGNEQFF

abundance: -
j_gene: TRBJ2-4
v_gene: TRBV5-1
d_gene: -
CDR3nt: TGCGCCAGCAGCTTGGAGGAGGGAGAGGTTCAGTACTTC
CDR3aa: CASSLEEGEVQYF

abundance: once
j_gene: TRBJ2-1
v_gene: TRBV12-5
d_gene: -
CDR3nt: TGTGCTAGTGAGTTCACGCGGGATGGCGAAGTTCTCTCCTACAATGAGCAGTTCTTC
CDR3aa: CASEFTRDGEVLSYNEQFF

abundance: -
j_gene: TRBJ1-4
v_gene: TRBV7-9
d_gene: -
CDR3nt: TGTGCCAGCAGCTTGGCACAAAAAGAGGGAAAACTGTTTTTT
CDR3aa: CASSLAQKEGKLFF

abundance: once
j_gene: TRBJ2-5
v_gene: TRBV7-9
d_gene: -
CDR3nt: TGTGCCAGCAGCTTCACCACTGGGACCGGAAAAGAGACCCAGTACTTC
CDR3aa: CASSFTTGTGKETQYF

abundance: few
j_gene: TRBJ1-1
v_gene: TRBV27
d_gene: -
CDR3nt: TGTGCCAGCAGTTCGAACTATAACACTGAAGCTTTCTTT
CDR3aa: CASSSNYNTEAFF

abundance: -
j_gene: TRBJ2-1
v_gene: TRBV6-6
d_gene: -
CDR3nt: TGTGCCAGCAGCCAACAGGGCGGGGCCCTCAATGAGCAGTTCTTC
CDR3aa: CASSQQGGALNEQFF

abundance: -
j_gene: TRBJ2-1
v_gene: TRBV11-3
d_gene: -
CDR3nt: TGTGCCAGCACCATGACTGCCTCCAATGAGCAGTTCTTC
CDR3aa: CASTMTASNEQFF

abundance: few
j_gene: TRBJ2-7
v_gene: TRBV13
d_gene: TRBD1
CDR3nt: TGTGCCAGCAGCCGTGGACAGGGGTACGAGCAGTACTTC
CDR3aa: CASSRGQGYEQYF

abundance: -
j_gene: TRBJ2-1
v_gene: TRBV14
d_gene: TRBD2
CDR3nt: TGTGCCAGCAGCACCTTATTAACTAGCGTCGGTGAGCAGTTCTTC
CDR3aa: CASSTLLTSVGEQFF

abundance: -
j_gene: TRBJ2-1
v_gene: TRBV15
d_gene: TRBD1
CDR3nt: TGTGCCACCAGCAGAGCTAGGGGATTGGCAGGGGGCGCGAGCAATCCCAATGAGCAGTTCTTC
CDR3aa: CATSRARGLAGGASNPNEQFF

abundance: -
j_gene: TRBJ1-2
v_gene: TRBV5-6
d_gene: TRBD1
CDR3nt: TGTGCCAGCAGCACCTGGGACAGACTCTATGGCTACACCTTC
CDR3aa: CASSTWDRLYGYTF